The 30 T cell receptor beta chains presented below share a single source sample, sequenced in a study of CD8 T cells in ankylosing spondylitis. MiXCR was run by TCRdb on the 5' RACE reads, yielding one entry per CDR3 protein. The table lists just over 150,000 distinct CDR3 sequences, approximately 20% of them singletons. Sequences were obtained from blood, either unsorted or a sorted T cell fraction (not recorded which). All receptors derive from a male donor with ankylosing spondylitis or in good health (not recorded which).

This clonotype appeared a few times. V and J are TRBV28 and TRBJ2-7; possibly TRBD1 for D (5 bases). V was clipped by 6 bases and J by 2 bases, with 14 bases between them. The germline gives CDR1 MDHEN, CDR2 SYDVKM. The CDR3 is made up of 14 amino acids. The CDR3 is CASSPLGPTYEQYF. The CDR3 DNA follows: TGTGCCAGCAGCCCTCTGGGGCCTACCTACGAGCAGTACTTC.

The chain is built from TRBV29-1 and TRBJ2-2; either TRBD1 or TRBD2 may supply D (5 bases each). Germline loops: CDR1 SQVTM, CDR2 ANQGSEA. The CDR3 is 14 amino acids. The ends were cut back, 5 bases at V and 3 bases at J, with 13 bases in the middle. In DNA, the CDR3 is TGCAGCGTTCGGGGCTTGCTGCACACCGGGGAGCTGTTTTTT. Protein product: CSVRGLLHTGELFF.

This clonotype has at least ten counts. The CDR3 here is CASSGAGGFGTLNEQFF. Written as DNA, the CDR3 is TGTGCCAGCAGTGGAGCGGGGGGTTTCGGAACTTTGAATGAGCAGTTCTTC. The V call is TRBV25-1, the J call TRBJ2-1; 9 nucleotides match TRBD2. The J segment lost 7 bases and the V segment lost 4 bases, leaving 14 bases of the junction unmatched. From germline, CDR1 is MGHDK and CDR2 SYGVNS. This CDR3 comprises 17 residues.

With regard to this clonotype: This may arise from a read error, as a much more abundant clone is one base away. The chain couples TRBV20-1 to TRBJ2-1; no clear D. The CDR3 loop spans 12 amino acids. Trimming stripped 6 bases from V and 8 bases from J, with 14 bases between. From germline, CDR1 is DFQATT and CDR2 SNEGSKA (reference sequence). The CDR3 loop reads CSAPRGYDEQFF. Written as DNA, the CDR3 is TGCAGTGCCCCCCGTGGATACGATGAGCAGTTCTTC.

The genes are TRBV7-9 and TRBJ1-1; 8 bases match TRBD1. The germline CDR1 and CDR2 sequences are SEHNR and FQNEAQ (reference sequence). With V trimmed by 0 bases and J by 5 bases, 5 bases remained unmatched. The CDR3 has 15 residues. CDR3 region: CASSLARGQGTEAFF. As DNA, the CDR3 is TGTGCCAGCAGCTTAGCCAGAGGACAGGGTACTGAAGCTTTCTTT.

The DNA for the CDR3 is TGTGCCAGCAGCTTAACAGGGTGGTACACCGGGGAGCTGTTTTTT. It is translated as CASSLTGWYTGELFF. This chain connects TRBV11-2 to TRBJ2-2; TRBD1 is a possible D gene (6 bases). Trimming removed 2 bases from V and 3 bases from J, with 10 bases in between. CDR3 length: 15 residues. CDR1 is SGHAT, CDR2 FQNNGV, per germline. The full variable domain, with the rest looked up from reference TRBV11-2 and TRBJ2-2, is EAGVAQSPRYKIIEKRQSVAFWCNPISGHATLYWYQQILGQGPKLLIQFQNNGVVDDSQLPKDRFSAERLKGVDSTLKIQPAKLEDSAVYLCASSLTGWYTGELFFGEGSRLTVL.

In this sample, this clonotype turned up a few times. The V gene is TRBV20-1, the J gene TRBJ2-3; 10 nucleotides align to TRBD1. Germline CDR1 DFQATT, CDR2 SNEGSKA (reference sequence). V shed 8 bases and J 6 bases; nucleotides not matched to a gene: 11. CDR3 size: 14 residues. The CDR3 reads CSHLRDRGGDTQYF. The CDR3 DNA is TGCAGTCACCTCCGGGACAGGGGAGGGGATACGCAGTATTTT.

J is TRBJ1-2 and V is TRBV6-7; D is undetermined. TRBV6-7 is an ORF, and what it does is uncertain. This CDR3 contains 15 residues. V lost 0 bases to trimming and J lost 2 bases, with 10 bases between them. The DNA for the CDR3 is TGTGCCAGCAGTTACTCGGGCACCCTAAACTATGGCTACACCTTC. This translates into CASSYSGTLNYGYTF.

On this clonotype itself: A read error is possible here, since a much larger clone lies one base away. CDR3 DNA: TGCGCCAGCAGCCCCACCGAAGCCGGGAAGCTGTTTTTT. This gives the protein CASSPTEAGKLFF. The chain links TRBV5-1 to TRBJ2-2; D may be TRBD2 (5 bases). In germline, CDR1 is SGHRS, CDR2 YFSETQ. The CDR3 totals 13 residues.

Concerning this clonotype: A much more abundant neighbour one base away suggests this may be a read error. The CDR3, as DNA: TGCGGCAGCAGCCCTGGACAGGGGGGAGTTCAGCCCCAGCATTTT. Its translation is CGSSPGQGGVQPQHF. The genes are TRBV5-1 and TRBJ1-5; TRBD1 matches 10 bases. Germline CDR1 reads SGHRS; CDR2 reads YFSETQ. The CDR3 has 15 amino acids.

This clonotype was found many times. The chain joins TRBV5-5 to TRBJ1-1; D is undetermined. This CDR3 is 13 amino acids long. V dropped 3 bases and J dropped 1 base, with 7 bases sitting between them. Germline CDR1 and CDR2: SGHKS and YYEKEE (reference sequence). CDR3 DNA sequence: TGTGCCAGCAGCTGGGGATCGAACACTGAAGCTTTCTTT. Translated: CASSWGSNTEAFF.

This clonotype was seen at least ten times. The genes are TRBV5-1 and TRBJ2-5; TRBD2 aligns across 8 bases. Germline V gives CDR1 SGHRS, CDR2 YFSETQ. V dropped 4 bases and J dropped 4; count of bases not matched to a gene: 12. CDR3 length: 16 amino acids. The DNA of the CDR3 is TGCGCCAGCAGCACCGGTCAGGGACTAGGTCGAGAGACCCAGTACTTC. Translating it yields CASSTGQGLGRETQYF.

This clonotype occurred many times. The chain employs TRBV3-1 and TRBJ2-2; maybe TRBD2 (5 bases). Trimming stripped 1 base from V and 5 bases from J, with 11 bases between. Germline V gene lookup returns CDR1 LGHDT and CDR2 YNNKEL (reference sequence). The CDR3 is 15 amino acids. This CDR3 is CASSQVPPGTGELFF. The CDR3 DNA reads TGTGCCAGCAGCCAAGTCCCACCGGGGACCGGGGAGCTGTTTTTT.

The genes are TRBV15 and TRBJ2-2; D is unresolved. V shed 4 bases and J shed 2 bases, with 8 bases lying between them. Germline CDR1 reads LNHNV; CDR2 reads YYDKDF (reference sequence). This CDR3 spans 14 amino acids. The CDR3 region has the DNA TGTGCCACCAGCACCCGACAAAACACCGGGGAGCTGTTTTTT. It specifies CATSTRQNTGELFF.

The table lists this clonotype with many counts. The J gene is TRBJ1-2, the V gene TRBV5-4; 8 bases fit TRBD1. This CDR3 is 15 amino acids long. Germline trimming cut 3 bases from V and 5 bases from J; bases unmatched to any gene: 9. Germline V lookup: CDR1 SGHNT, CDR2 YYREEE (reference sequence). The CDR3 sequence is CASSSFQGAWYGYTF. The CDR3 DNA reads as TGTGCCAGCAGCTCGTTCCAGGGGGCTTGGTATGGCTACACCTTC. The full variable domain, rest sourced from reference TRBV5-4 and TRBJ1-2, is ETGVTQSPTHLIKTRGQQVTLRCSSQSGHNTVSWYQQALGQGPQFIFQYYREEENGRGNFPPRFSGLQFPNYSSELNVNALELDDSALYLCASSSFQGAWYGYTFGSGTRLTVV.

This clonotype came up a few times. The rearrangement joins TRBV29-1 to TRBJ2-7; the match to TRBD2 covers 9 bases. Germline lookup yields CDR1 SQVTM and CDR2 ANQGSEA. V was clipped by 3 bases and J by 4 bases; unmatched bases: 7. CDR3 length: 14 amino acids. The CDR3, as DNA: TGCAGCGTTGAGGGTAGCGGGAGCGCGTACGAGCAGTACTTC. Translation: CSVEGSGSAYEQYF.

This clonotype appeared many times. The chain is built from TRBV5-1 and TRBJ2-2, with D possibly matching TRBD2 (5 bases). Trimming stripped 0 bases from V and 3 bases from J, with 6 bases between. CDR1 and CDR2 from the germline V gene are SGHRS and YFSETQ. The CDR3 has 14 amino acids. CDR3 in amino acids: CASSLAGDTGELFF. The CDR3 region has the DNA TGCGCCAGCAGCTTGGCCGGGGACACCGGGGAGCTGTTTTTT. Supplemented by reference TRBV5-1 and TRBJ2-2, the full variable domain reads KAGVTQTPRYLIKTRGQQVTLSCSPISGHRSVSWYQQTPGQGLQFLFEYFSETQRNKGNFPGRFSGRQFSNSRSEMNVSTLELGDSALYLCASSLAGDTGELFFGEGSRLTVL.

The rearrangement links TRBV5-4 to TRBJ2-1; TRBD2 matches at 8 bases. The J segment lost 8 bases and the V segment lost 2 bases, leaving 3 bases of the junction unmatched. Germline values: CDR1 SGHNT, CDR2 YYREEE (reference sequence). This CDR3 contains 13 residues. DNA of the CDR3: TGTGCCAGCAGCTTCGGGAGGGTCGATGAGCAGTTCTTC. Its protein product is CASSFGRVDEQFF.

The sample holds many counts of this clonotype. The chain has TRBV5-1 and TRBJ1-1; maybe TRBD1 (5 bases). Trimming removed 4 bases from V and 7 bases from J, with 11 bases in between. CDR1 is SGHRS, CDR2 YFSETQ, per germline. The CDR3 sequence is 12 residues long. This CDR3 is CASSRLDSEAFF. CDR3 nucleotides: TGCGCCAGCAGCCGCTTAGACAGTGAAGCTTTCTTT.

This clonotype was seen only a few times. The J gene is TRBJ2-4, the V gene TRBV12-3 or TRBV12-4, with TRBD1 matching 8 bases. V was pared by 5 bases and J by 2 bases, with 5 bases of the junction left unmatched. The CDR3 sequence is 15 residues long. CDR3 amino acids: CASSQRTGTKNIQYF. CDR3 sequence (DNA): TGTGCCAGCAGTCAACGGACAGGGACCAAAAACATTCAGTACTTC.

This clonotype was found a few times. Written as DNA, the CDR3 is TGTGCCAGCAGTTTAGGCGGGAGGGCCTCCGGGGAGCTGTTTTTT. Its translation is CASSLGGRASGELFF. V usage is TRBV6-5 and J usage is TRBJ2-2, with TRBD2 matching over 9 bases. J lost 6 bases, V lost 4 bases, and 6 bases had no gene match. CDR3 length: 15 residues. Germline V gene lookup returns CDR1 MNHEY and CDR2 SVGAGI.

This clonotype has a handful of counts. This sequence joins TRBV10-1 and TRBJ2-1; TRBD1 aligns across 7 bases. The germline CDR1 and CDR2 sequences are WNHNN and SYGVQD (reference sequence). V shed 3 bases and J 5 bases; nucleotides not matched to a gene: 7. The CDR3 has 15 residues. CDR3 sequence (DNA): TGCGCCAGCAGTGAAGGCGGCCAGGGGGACAATGAGCAGTTCTTC. It is translated as CASSEGGQGDNEQFF.

This clonotype has just a few counts. The chain links TRBV19 to TRBJ2-1; TRBD2 matches at 9 bases. CDR3 length: 17 amino acids. The V and J ends lost 7 bases and 3 bases, in that order; junction bases with no gene match: 13. Germline V gene lookup returns CDR1 LNHDA and CDR2 SQIVND (reference sequence). The CDR3 bases are TGTGCCAGTAAAAGAGGGAGGGCTAGCGGGATCTACAATGAGCAGTTCTTC. Protein sequence: CASKRGRASGIYNEQFF.

CDR3 sequence: CSAEDSAYEQYF. CDR3 sequence (DNA): TGCAGCGCGGAGGACAGCGCCTACGAGCAGTACTTC. The chain employs TRBV29-1 and TRBJ2-7, with D maybe TRBD1 (6 bases). Looked up from germline, CDR1 is SQVTM and CDR2 is ANQGSEA. The CDR3 length is 12 residues. Trimming stripped 7 bases from V and 2 bases from J, with 12 bases between.

The chain carries TRBV18 and TRBJ2-7; D is unclear. The V end lost 4 bases, the J end lost 0 bases, and 10 bases lay between the germline ends. The CDR3 loop spans 14 amino acids. Germline V gene data show CDR1 as KGHSH and CDR2 as LQKENI. CDR3 in DNA: TGTGCCAGCTCACAAAATACAAACTCCTACGAGCAGTACTTC. Translating gives CASSQNTNSYEQYF. Supplemented by reference TRBV18 and TRBJ2-7, the full variable domain reads NAGVMQNPRHLVRRRGQEARLRCSPMKGHSHVYWYRQLPEEGLKFMVYLQKENIIDESGMPKERFSAEFPKEGPSILRIQQVVRGDSAAYFCASSQNTNSYEQYFGPGTRLTVT.

This clonotype showed up many times. V gene TRBV6-2 or TRBV6-3 combines with J gene TRBJ2-1; 7 bases line up with TRBD2. CDR1 and CDR2 (germline): MNHEY, SVGEGT. The CDR3 length is 14 residues. With 7 bases clipped from V and 7 bases from J, the junction kept 10 bases outside the gene matches. The CDR3 bases are TGTGCCAGCACTCACGCGGTAGCGGGTAATGAGCAGTTCTTC. Protein: CASTHAVAGNEQFF.

The chain combines TRBV3-1 with TRBJ2-2; D might be TRBD1 or TRBD2, each matching 5 bases. Between the trimmed V and J ends, which lost 4 bases and 1 base, there was a span of 13 bases. This CDR3 has 16 amino acids. Looked up from germline, CDR1 is LGHDT and CDR2 is YNNKEL (reference sequence). CDR3 amino acids: CASSRGTSLNTGELFF. In DNA form, the CDR3 reads TGTGCCAGCAGCCGAGGGACCTCCCTGAACACCGGGGAGCTGTTTTTT.

This clonotype was seen many times. The CDR3 here is CASSLTLSAVYEQYF. The CDR3 DNA sequence: TGCGCCAGCAGCCTAACCCTCTCAGCTGTGTACGAGCAGTACTTC. The J gene is TRBJ2-7, the V gene TRBV5-1; no firm D call. The CDR3 covers 15 residues. Germline V gene sequence: CDR1 SGHRS, CDR2 YFSETQ. V was clipped by 4 bases and J by 4 bases, with 18 bases between them.

This clonotype was seen only a few times. V and J are TRBV7-9 and TRBJ2-7; D gene uncertain. Trimming removed 0 bases at V and 3 bases at J, with 12 bases between. Germline V lookup: CDR1 SEHNR, CDR2 FQNEAQ (reference sequence). This CDR3 region has 15 residues. The DNA for the CDR3 is TGTGCCAGCAGCTTAGCGGACCGGCCAGGCTACGAGCAGTACTTC. Translated, it gives CASSLADRPGYEQYF.

The chain combines TRBV20-1 with TRBJ1-2; possible D gene TRBD1, 5 bases. V was clipped by 3 bases and J by 5 bases, with 10 bases between them. The CDR3 spans 12 residues. Germline V gene sequence: CDR1 DFQATT, CDR2 SNEGSKA (reference sequence). This CDR3 is CSASGAAYGYTF. In nucleotides, the CDR3 is TGCAGTGCTAGTGGGGCCGCATATGGCTACACCTTC.